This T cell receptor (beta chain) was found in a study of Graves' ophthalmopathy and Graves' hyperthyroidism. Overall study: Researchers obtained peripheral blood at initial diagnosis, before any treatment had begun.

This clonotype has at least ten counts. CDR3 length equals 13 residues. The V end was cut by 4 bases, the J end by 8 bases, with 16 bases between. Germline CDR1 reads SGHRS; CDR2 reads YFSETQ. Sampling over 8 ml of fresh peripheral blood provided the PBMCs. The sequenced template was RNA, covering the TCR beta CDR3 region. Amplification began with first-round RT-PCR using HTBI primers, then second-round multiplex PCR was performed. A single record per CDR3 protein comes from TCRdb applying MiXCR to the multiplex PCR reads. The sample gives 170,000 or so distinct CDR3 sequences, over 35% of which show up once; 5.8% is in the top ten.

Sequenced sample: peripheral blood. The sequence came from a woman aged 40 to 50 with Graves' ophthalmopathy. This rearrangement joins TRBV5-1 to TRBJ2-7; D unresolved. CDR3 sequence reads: CASSPSGSEQQYF. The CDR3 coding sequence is TGCGCCAGCAGCCCCTCGGGTTCGGAACAGCAGTACTTC. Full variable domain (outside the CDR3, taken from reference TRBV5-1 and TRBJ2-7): KAGVTQTPRYLIKTRGQQVTLSCSPISGHRSVSWYQQTPGQGLQFLFEYFSETQRNKGNFPGRFSGRQFSNSRSEMNVSTLELGDSALYLCASSPSGSEQQYFGPGTRLTVT.